One sample yielded the 23 T cell receptor beta chains listed below, sequenced in a study of early T cells in non-severe SARS-CoV-2 infection. From the 5' RACE reads, TCRdb called clonotypes with MiXCR, one entry per CDR3 protein. This sample yields 68,000 or so distinct CDR3 sequences, of which approximately 10% are seen a single time; 6.4% belongs to the top ten. The sample consisted of whole blood. These receptors originate from an adult who was a healthcare worker with PCR-confirmed SARS-CoV-2 infection or an uninfected control (not recorded which).

This clonotype turned up a few times. The chain combines TRBV28 with TRBJ1-2; no definite D call. Germline CDR1 MDHEN, CDR2 SYDVKM. Between the trimmed V and J ends, which lost 2 bases and 4 bases, there was a span of 8 bases. The CDR3 spans 13 residues. The CDR3 reads CASSLEDGYGYTF. The DNA of the CDR3 is TGTGCCAGCAGTTTAGAGGACGGCTATGGCTACACCTTC.

This clonotype was picked up many times. This chain connects TRBV7-8 to TRBJ2-1, with D possibly matching TRBD2 (5 bases). Trimming stripped 5 bases from V and 1 base from J, with 18 bases between. Germline V gene lookup returns CDR1 SGHVS and CDR2 FQNEAQ. The CDR3 extends over 17 amino acids. The CDR3: CASSPQAAVFSYNEQFF. CDR3 nucleotide sequence: TGTGCCAGCAGCCCCCAAGCAGCGGTATTTTCCTACAATGAGCAGTTCTTC. The full variable domain, rest sourced from reference TRBV7-8 and TRBJ2-1, is GAGVSQSPRYKVAKRGQDVALRCDPISGHVSLFWYQQALGQGPEFLTYFQNEAQLDKSGLPSDRFFAERPEGSVSTLKIQRTQQEDSAVYLCASSPQAAVFSYNEQFFGPGTRLTVL.

J is TRBJ2-7 and V is TRBV5-4, with a weak D call TRBD2 (6 bases). Trimming left V 0 bases short and J 5 bases short, with 12 bases between. The germline CDR1 and CDR2 sequences are SGHNT and YYREEE (reference sequence). CDR3 length: 14 amino acids. The CDR3 is CASSLDRGIDEQYF. The DNA of the CDR3 is TGTGCCAGCAGCTTGGACCGGGGGATCGACGAGCAGTACTTC.

V gene TRBV9 combines with J gene TRBJ2-5; D remains ambiguous. The germline CDR1 and CDR2 sequences are SGDLS and YYNGEE. The V and J ends lost 0 bases and 0 bases respectively, with 9 bases between them. The CDR3 runs 15 residues. The CDR3 DNA reads as TGTGCCAGCAGCGTAGCGCCCGGGTACCAAGAGACCCAGTACTTC. As protein: CASSVAPGYQETQYF.

This clonotype has only one observation. This clone may be a read error of a much larger clone one base away. The V gene is TRBV21-1, the J gene TRBJ2-3; no check of the table's D call, TRBD1, against the DNA was made. TRBV21-1 constitutes a pseudogene. CDR3 size: 15 residues. The CDR3 DNA follows: TGTGCCAGCACCGGGGACAAACAAAACACAGATACGGAGTATTTT. This gives the protein CASTGDKQNTDTEYF.

The V gene is TRBV14, the J gene TRBJ2-1, with a tentative D call TRBD1 (5 bases). The V gene lost 3 bases and the J gene lost 8 bases, with 17 bases spanning the gap. The CDR3 totals 15 residues. Germline lookup yields CDR1 SGHDN and CDR2 FVKESK. The CDR3 DNA reads as TGTGCCAGCAGCCAGGGGCAGGTTGATTGGGATGAGCAGTTCTTC. It is translated as CASSQGQVDWDEQFF.

In its sample, this clonotype was seen a few times. This sequence joins TRBV29-1 and TRBJ2-5; TRBD1 agrees at 12 bases. V trimming: 7 bases; J trimming: 5 bases; junction bases outside the gene matches: 5. This CDR3 comprises 13 residues. Germline V gene lookup returns CDR1 SQVTM and CDR2 ANQGSEA. DNA for the CDR3: TGCAGCGGGGGGACAGGGGGCGCGGAGACCCAGTACTTC. It encodes CSGGTGGAETQYF.

In this sample, this clonotype turned up a few times. The rearrangement joins TRBV9 to TRBJ1-1; no clear D gene. With 3 bases removed from V and 4 bases from J, the gap between germline ends came to 13 bases. Looked up from germline, CDR1 is SGDLS and CDR2 is YYNGEE. This CDR3 spans 14 amino acids. CDR3 region: CASSGGGKGTEAFF. CDR3 DNA: TGTGCCAGCAGCGGAGGAGGAAAGGGCACTGAAGCTTTCTTT.

This clonotype was recorded many times. The rearrangement links TRBV27 to TRBJ1-2; 8 positions agree with TRBD1. Trimming cost V 2 bases and J 5 bases; bases outside gene matches: 10. CDR3 size: 16 residues. Per the germline V gene, CDR1 is MNHEY and CDR2 is SMNVEV (reference sequence). Written as DNA, the CDR3 is TGTGCCAGCAGTTTAAGCCCGGCAGGGGGCGCATATGGCTACACCTTC. This translates into CASSLSPAGGAYGYTF.

A few counts support this clonotype. This chain joins TRBV11-2 and TRBJ2-3; no reliable D call. V lost 0 bases and J 4 bases, leaving 8 bases between the germline ends. There are 14 residues in the CDR3. Germline CDR1 SGHAT, CDR2 FQNNGV. CDR3 coding DNA: TGTGCCAGCAGCTTAGACCGCTTATCAGATACGCAGTATTTT. As protein: CASSLDRLSDTQYF.

In this sample, this clonotype turned up many times. V and J are TRBV6-5 and TRBJ2-5, with 11 bases lining up with TRBD2. This CDR3 has 16 amino acids. Germline loops: CDR1 MNHEY, CDR2 SVGAGI. Trimming at V came to 3 bases and at J to 1 base, leaving 4 bases not matched to a gene. The CDR3 DNA reads TGTGCCAGCAGTTATTCTAGCGGGAGGCCCCAAGAGACCCAGTACTTC. It specifies CASSYSSGRPQETQYF.

This clonotype was seen ten or more times. This chain uses TRBV27 with TRBJ2-3, with a weak D call TRBD1 (6 bases). Trimming shortened V by 3 bases and J by 0 bases, and 7 bases separated the two germline ends. CDR1 and CDR2 (germline): MNHEY, SMNVEV (reference sequence). This CDR3 comprises 14 residues. The DNA for the CDR3 is TGTGCCAGCAGTTTGGACAGAAGCACAGATACGCAGTATTTT. Protein product: CASSLDRSTDTQYF.

This chain connects TRBV7-2 to TRBJ1-1; no definite D call. The CDR3 runs 13 residues. Germline-derived CDR1 and CDR2 are SGHTA and FQGNSA. The V end was cut by 3 bases, the J end by 5 bases, with 10 bases between. CDR3 residues: CASSFAGMTEAFF. CDR3 in DNA: TGTGCCAGCAGCTTCGCGGGGATGACTGAAGCTTTCTTT.

Only a few counts were recorded for this clonotype. The V and J genes are TRBV20-1 and TRBJ2-3; TRBD2 agrees at 12 bases. The CDR3 is 19 residues long. The V gene's germline CDR1 is DFQATT and CDR2 SNEGSKA (reference sequence). J was trimmed by 0 bases and V by 1 base; bases with no gene match: 11. This chain's CDR3 is CSARVWTSGAYRSTDTQYF. CDR3 DNA: TGCAGTGCTAGAGTTTGGACTAGCGGGGCATACCGAAGCACAGATACGCAGTATTTT.

The V and J genes are TRBV28 and TRBJ2-7, with D possibly matching TRBD1 (5 bases). Germline CDR1 and CDR2: MDHEN and SYDVKM. The CDR3 has 13 amino acids. V was clipped by 2 bases and J by 3 bases, with 8 bases between them. In nucleotides, the CDR3 is TGTGCCAGCAGTTTACAGGGATACTACGAGCAGTACTTC. Protein product: CASSLQGYYEQYF.

This clonotype showed up many times. The chain links TRBV11-2 to TRBJ2-2; D gene uncertain. The CDR3 is 15 residues long. Germline V gene sequence: CDR1 SGHAT, CDR2 FQNNGV. V lost 0 bases and J lost 0, with 5 bases in between. CDR3 in DNA: TGTGCCAGCAGCTTAGATTACGCGAACACCGGGGAGCTGTTTTTT. Its protein is CASSLDYANTGELFF.

The gene calls are TRBV7-2 and TRBJ1-1; D gene uncertain. The germline CDR1 and CDR2 sequences are SGHTA and FQGNSA. Trimming removed 5 bases at V and 8 bases at J, with 18 bases between. The CDR3 runs 14 residues. CDR3 in amino acids: CASSPDQQSKEAFF. The CDR3 coding sequence is TGTGCCAGCAGCCCGGACCAGCAATCTAAAGAAGCTTTCTTT.

This sequence joins TRBV28 and TRBJ2-5; 10 nucleotides line up with TRBD1. This CDR3 has 14 amino acids. The V gene's germline CDR1 is MDHEN and CDR2 SYDVKM. V dropped 5 bases and J dropped 4; count of bases not matched to a gene: 4. The CDR3 nucleotides read TGTGCCAGCAGTAAGGGGACAGGGGTAGAGACCCAGTACTTC. Protein: CASSKGTGVETQYF.

This clonotype has at least ten counts. The chain is built from TRBV12-3 or TRBV12-4 and TRBJ2-7, with D tentatively TRBD1 or TRBD2 (5 bases each). This CDR3 comprises 14 residues. V was clipped by 3 bases and J by 3 bases, with 12 bases between them. The chain's CDR3 is CASSLRDVGYEQYF. The CDR3 DNA is TGTGCCAGCAGTTTGAGGGACGTCGGCTACGAGCAGTACTTC.

This clonotype showed up many times. The CDR3 sequence is CSAVTGVNQPQHF. The CDR3 region has the DNA TGCAGTGCCGTCACAGGGGTTAATCAGCCCCAGCATTTT. The chain joins TRBV20-1 to TRBJ1-5; TRBD1 matches at 7 bases. V shed 6 bases, J shed 4 bases, and the junction held 6 bases outside the gene matches. CDR3 length: 13 residues. The germline V gene encodes CDR1 DFQATT and CDR2 SNEGSKA (reference sequence).

This chain joins TRBV5-6 and TRBJ2-5; 11 bases agree with TRBD2. With 4 bases clipped from V and 2 bases from J, the junction kept 7 bases outside the gene matches. The CDR3 runs to 16 residues. Germline CDR1 reads SGHDT; CDR2 reads YYEEEE. The CDR3 region is CASSQTSGTTQETQYF. In nucleotides, the CDR3 is TGTGCCAGCAGCCAGACTAGCGGGACGACGCAAGAGACCCAGTACTTC.

The V call is TRBV10-2, the J call TRBJ2-7, with 8 nucleotides matching TRBD2. This CDR3 has 16 residues. The V gene's germline CDR1 is WSHSY and CDR2 SAAADI. Losses at the gene ends were 5 bases for V and 3 bases for J; bases not matched to a gene: 12. The CDR3 nucleotides are TGCGCCAGCAGTCGCGTTAAACTAGCGGAGATCTACGAGCAGTACTTC. Protein sequence: CASSRVKLAEIYEQYF.

V usage is TRBV28 and J usage is TRBJ2-7, with 12 bases lining up with TRBD1. The CDR3 consists of 13 residues. V lost 7 bases, J lost 12 bases, and 10 bases stayed unmatched. Per the germline V gene, CDR1 is MDHEN and CDR2 is SYDVKM. Here the CDR3 DNA reads TGTGCCAGCAACGTGGGGACAGGGGGCGCCCCGTACTTC. Translated: CASNVGTGGAPYF.